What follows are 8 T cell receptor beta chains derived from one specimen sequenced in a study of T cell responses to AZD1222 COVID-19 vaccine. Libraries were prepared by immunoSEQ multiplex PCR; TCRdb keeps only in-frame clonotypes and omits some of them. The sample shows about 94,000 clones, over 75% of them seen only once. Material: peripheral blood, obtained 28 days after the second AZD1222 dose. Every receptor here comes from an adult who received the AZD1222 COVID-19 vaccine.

CDR3 loop: CASSQAPSSGGTDTQYF. In DNA, the CDR3 is TGTGCCAGCAGCCAAGCCCCATCTAGCGGGGGCACAGATACGCAGTATTTT. The V call is TRBV4-2, the J call TRBJ2-3; TRBD2 matches 9 bases. CDR1 and CDR2 (germline): LGHNA, YNFKEQ. V lost 1 base and J lost 1; bases outside the gene matches: 6. The CDR3 runs to 17 residues.

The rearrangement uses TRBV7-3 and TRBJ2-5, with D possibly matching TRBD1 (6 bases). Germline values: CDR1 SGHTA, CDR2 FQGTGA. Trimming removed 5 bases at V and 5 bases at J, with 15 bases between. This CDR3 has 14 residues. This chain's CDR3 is CASSLQGVGETQYF. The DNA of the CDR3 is TGTGCCAGCAGCCTACAGGGCGTTGGTGAGACCCAGTACTTC. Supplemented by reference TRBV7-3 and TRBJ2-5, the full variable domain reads GAGVSQTPSNKVTEKGKYVELRCDPISGHTALYWYRQSLGQGPEFLIYFQGTGAADDSGLPNDRFFAVRPEGSVSTLKIQRTERGDSAVYLCASSLQGVGETQYFGPGTRLLVL.

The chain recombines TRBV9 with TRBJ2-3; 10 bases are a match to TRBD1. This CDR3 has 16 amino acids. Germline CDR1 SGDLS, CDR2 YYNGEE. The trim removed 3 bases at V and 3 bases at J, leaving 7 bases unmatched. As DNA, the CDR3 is TGTGCCAGCAGCGAAACCGGGACAGGGGAAACAGATACGCAGTATTTT. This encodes CASSETGTGETDTQYF.

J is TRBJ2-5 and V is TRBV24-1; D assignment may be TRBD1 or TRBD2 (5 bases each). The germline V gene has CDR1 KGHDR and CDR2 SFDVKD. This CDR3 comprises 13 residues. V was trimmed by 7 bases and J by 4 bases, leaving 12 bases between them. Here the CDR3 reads CATRGQGPETQYF. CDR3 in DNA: TGTGCCACCAGAGGCCAGGGACCAGAGACCCAGTACTTC.

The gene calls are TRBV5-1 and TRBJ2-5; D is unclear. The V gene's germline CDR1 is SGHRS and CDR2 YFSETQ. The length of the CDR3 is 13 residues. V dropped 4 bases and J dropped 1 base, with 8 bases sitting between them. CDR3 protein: CASSAYPQETQYF. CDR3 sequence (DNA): TGCGCCAGCAGCGCCTACCCCCAAGAGACCCAGTACTTC. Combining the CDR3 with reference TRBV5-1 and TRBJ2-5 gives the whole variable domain KAGVTQTPRYLIKTRGQQVTLSCSPISGHRSVSWYQQTPGQGLQFLFEYFSETQRNKGNFPGRFSGRQFSNSRSEMNVSTLELGDSALYLCASSAYPQETQYFGPGTRLLVL.

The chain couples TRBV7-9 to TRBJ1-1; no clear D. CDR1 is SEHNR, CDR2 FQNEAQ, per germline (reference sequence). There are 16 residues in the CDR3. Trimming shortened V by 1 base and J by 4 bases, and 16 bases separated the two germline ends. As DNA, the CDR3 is TGTGCCAGCAGCTTAGTTACAGCTAGGAAGGGCACTGAAGCTTTCTTT. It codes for CASSLVTARKGTEAFF.

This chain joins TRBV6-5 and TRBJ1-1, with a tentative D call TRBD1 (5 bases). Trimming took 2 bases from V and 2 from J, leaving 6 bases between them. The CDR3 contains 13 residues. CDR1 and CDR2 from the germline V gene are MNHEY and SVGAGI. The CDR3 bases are TGTGCCAGCAGTTACAGGGGAAACACTGAAGCTTTCTTT. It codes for CASSYRGNTEAFF.

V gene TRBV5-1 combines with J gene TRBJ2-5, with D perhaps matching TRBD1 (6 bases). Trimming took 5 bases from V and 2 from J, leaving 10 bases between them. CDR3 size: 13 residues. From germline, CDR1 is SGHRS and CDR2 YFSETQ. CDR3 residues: CASRQDRQETQYF. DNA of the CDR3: TGCGCCAGCAGACAAGACAGGCAAGAGACCCAGTACTTC.